This T cell receptor beta chain was sequenced during a study of blood T cell repertoires in COVID-19. Trimming took 0 bases from V and 7 from J, leaving 13 bases between them. Germline lookup yields CDR1 SGHRS and CDR2 YFSETQ. The CDR3 length is 14 residues. The repertoire was sequenced with immunoSEQ multiplex PCR; TCRdb's copy has only in-frame clones and lacks some. Of approximately 350,000 clones listed, roughly 87% were seen once; the top ten hold approximately 5%. The clonotype was recovered from a woman between 45 and 60 years old who had recovered from COVID-19. The sequencing input was PBMCs or T cells enriched from blood (not recorded which). V gene TRBV5-1 combines with J gene TRBJ2-5; perhaps TRBD2 as D (6 bases). CDR3 region: CASSLGDFGSTQYF. Written as DNA, the CDR3 is TGCGCCAGCAGCTTGGGGGACTTCGGATCGACCCAGTACTTC.